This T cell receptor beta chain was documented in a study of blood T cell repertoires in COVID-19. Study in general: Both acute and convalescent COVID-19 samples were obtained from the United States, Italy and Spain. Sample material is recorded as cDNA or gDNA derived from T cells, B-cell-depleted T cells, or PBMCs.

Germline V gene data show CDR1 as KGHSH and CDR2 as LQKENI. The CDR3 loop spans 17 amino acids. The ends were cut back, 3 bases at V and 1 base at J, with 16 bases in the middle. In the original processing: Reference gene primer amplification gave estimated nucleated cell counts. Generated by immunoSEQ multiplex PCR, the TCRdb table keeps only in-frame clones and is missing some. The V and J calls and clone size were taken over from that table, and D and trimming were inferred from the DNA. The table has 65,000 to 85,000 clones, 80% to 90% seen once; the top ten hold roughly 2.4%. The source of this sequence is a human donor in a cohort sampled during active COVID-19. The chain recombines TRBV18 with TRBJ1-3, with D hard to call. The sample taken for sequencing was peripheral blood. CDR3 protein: CASSPEAGLTSGNTIYF. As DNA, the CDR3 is TGTGCCAGCTCACCCGAGGCCGGTCTTACATCTGGAAACACCATATATTTT.